The entry that follows covers one T cell receptor (beta chain) sequence. Its specificity is unknown. The length of the CDR3 is 19 residues. With V trimmed by 5 bases and J by 4 bases, 20 bases remained unmatched. Germline values: CDR1 SGHAT, CDR2 FQNNGV. Assay used: immunoSEQ multiplex PCR; TCRdb lists only in-frame clones, some missing. Of 120,000 to 150,000 clones listed, approximately 90% are singletons. The sample originates from a study of T cell responses to AZD1222 COVID-19 vaccine. Study-wide points: It was only after the peak T cell response that any repertoires were sampled.

The clonotype comes from an adult in good health. The chain links TRBV11-2 to TRBJ2-1, with 7 bases lining up with TRBD2. Material: peripheral blood, obtained on day 0 of AZD1222 vaccination. The CDR3 DNA reads as TGTGCCAGCAGCCCACAAAGCATCTCCTCTAGCGGTACATACAATGAGCAGTTCTTC. It encodes CASSPQSISSSGTYNEQFF.